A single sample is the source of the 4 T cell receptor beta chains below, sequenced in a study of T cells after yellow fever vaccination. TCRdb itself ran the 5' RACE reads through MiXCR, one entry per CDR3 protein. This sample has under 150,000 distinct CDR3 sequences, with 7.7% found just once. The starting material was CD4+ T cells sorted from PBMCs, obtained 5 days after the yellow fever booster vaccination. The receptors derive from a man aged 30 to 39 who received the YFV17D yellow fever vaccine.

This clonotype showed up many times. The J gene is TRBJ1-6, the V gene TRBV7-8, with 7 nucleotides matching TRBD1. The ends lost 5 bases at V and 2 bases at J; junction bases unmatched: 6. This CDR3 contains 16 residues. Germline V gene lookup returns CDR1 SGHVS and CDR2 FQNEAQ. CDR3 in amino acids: CASSPGGGTYNSPLHF. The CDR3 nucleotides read TGTGCCAGCAGCCCAGGGGGAGGCACCTATAATTCACCCCTCCACTTT.

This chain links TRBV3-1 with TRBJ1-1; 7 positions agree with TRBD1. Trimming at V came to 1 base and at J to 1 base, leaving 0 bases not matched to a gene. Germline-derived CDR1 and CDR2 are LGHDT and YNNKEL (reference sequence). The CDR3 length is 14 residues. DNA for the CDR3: TGTGCCAGCAGCCAAGGGACAGGGAACACTGAAGCTTTCTTT. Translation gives CASSQGTGNTEAFF.

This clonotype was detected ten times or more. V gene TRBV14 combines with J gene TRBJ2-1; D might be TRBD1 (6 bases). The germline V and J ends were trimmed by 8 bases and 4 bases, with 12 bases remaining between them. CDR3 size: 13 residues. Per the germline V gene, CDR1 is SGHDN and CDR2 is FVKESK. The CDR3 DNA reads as TGTGCCAGCGGGGGCAGGGGATACAATGAGCAGTTCTTC. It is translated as CASGGRGYNEQFF.

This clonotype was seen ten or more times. CDR3 DNA: TGTGCCAGCAGCCCCCCAGGATACGGGGAGACCCAGTACTTC. This gives the protein CASSPPGYGETQYF. The gene calls are TRBV14 and TRBJ2-5; D is unclear. CDR1 and CDR2 from the germline V gene are SGHDN and FVKESK. The CDR3 sequence is 14 residues long. Trimming cost V 4 bases and J 5 bases, with 14 bases left between them.